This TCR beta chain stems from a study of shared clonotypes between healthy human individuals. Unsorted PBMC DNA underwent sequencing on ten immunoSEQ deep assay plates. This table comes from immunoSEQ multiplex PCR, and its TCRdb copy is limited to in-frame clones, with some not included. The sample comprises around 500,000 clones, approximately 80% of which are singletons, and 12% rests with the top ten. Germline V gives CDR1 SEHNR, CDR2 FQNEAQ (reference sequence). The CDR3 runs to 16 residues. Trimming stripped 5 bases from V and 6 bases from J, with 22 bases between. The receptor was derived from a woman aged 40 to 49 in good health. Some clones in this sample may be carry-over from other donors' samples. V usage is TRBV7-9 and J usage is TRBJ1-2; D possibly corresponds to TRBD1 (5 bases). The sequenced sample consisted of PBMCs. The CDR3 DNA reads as TGTGCCAGCAGCCTTAGCCAATTGAGGGACTTCAATGGCTACACCTTC. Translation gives CASSLSQLRDFNGYTF.